Sequencing of this TCR beta chain was carried out in a study of blood T cells in healthy people across ages. V lost 4 bases, J lost 1 base, and 17 bases lay in between. CDR3 length equals 18 residues. CDR1 and CDR2 from the germline V gene are SGHTA and FQGTGA. Together with a sample-barcoded 5' primer, a J-beta primer mix was included in a second PCR lasting roughly 6 to 12 cycles. TCRdb itself ran the 5' RACE reads through MiXCR, one entry per CDR3 protein. This sample carries 760,000 or so distinct CDR3 sequences, 20% to 25% of them seen once, and the ten largest clones take just under 9.5%. This clonotype was picked up a small number of times. The sample was also reused in another study, on T cells of mothers and their children.

The chain recombines TRBV7-3 with TRBJ2-6, with TRBD1 as a possible D gene (6 bases). The receptor comes from a boy between 10 and 17 years old in good health. The sequenced sample consisted of blood. DNA of the CDR3: TGTGCCAGCAGCTCGGACAGCGGATTAGAGTCTGGGGCCAACGTCCTGACTTTC. It yields the protein CASSSDSGLESGANVLTF.